Listed below are T cell receptor beta chains from one sample, sequenced in a study of vaccination effects on CD4 cells after COVID-19. Their specific antigens are unknown. Libraries were prepared by immunoSEQ multiplex PCR; TCRdb keeps only in-frame clonotypes and omits some of them. This table has fewer than 25,000 clones, 76% appearing once. The specimen comprised CD4+ T cells from PBMCs cultured with HCoV-NL63 spike peptides, sampled before COVID-19 vaccination. Source of these receptors: a human donor who received a COVID-19 vaccine. Each CDR3 is given with its conserved first and last residue. D genes are given only for firm matches. Only part of the rows carry a size: once, few, many, or a class if the clone is expanded.

clone size: -
D gene: -
J gene: TRBJ1-1
V gene: TRBV6-5
CDR3 protein: CASSPVAGNTEAFF
CDR3 DNA: TGTGCCAGCAGCCCCGTGGCAGGGAACACTGAAGCTTTCTTT

clone size: -
D gene: TRBD1
J gene: TRBJ1-6
V gene: TRBV6-6
CDR3 protein: CASSSDRKLYNSPLHF
CDR3 DNA: TGTGCCAGCAGTTCGGACAGGAAGCTGTATAATTCACCCCTCCACTTT

clone size: few
D gene: -
J gene: TRBJ1-1
V gene: TRBV10-3
CDR3 protein: CAISESGITEAFF
CDR3 DNA: TGTGCCATCAGTGAGTCGGGGATCACTGAAGCTTTCTTT

clone size: -
D gene: TRBD1
J gene: TRBJ1-2
V gene: TRBV3-1/TRBV3-2
CDR3 protein: CASSHLDRGGYGYTF
CDR3 DNA: TGTGCCAGCAGCCATTTGGACAGGGGCGGCTATGGCTACACCTTC

clone size: -
D gene: TRBD1
J gene: TRBJ1-2
V gene: TRBV29-1
CDR3 protein: CSVAARDRVVYGYTF
CDR3 DNA: TGCAGCGTTGCGGCCCGGGACAGGGTGGTCTATGGCTACACCTTC

clone size: -
D gene: TRBD2
J gene: TRBJ2-2
V gene: TRBV5-1
CDR3 protein: CASQLAVNTGELFF
CDR3 DNA: TGCGCCAGCCAACTAGCGGTGAACACCGGGGAGCTGTTTTTT

clone size: -
D gene: -
J gene: TRBJ2-5
V gene: TRBV11-2
CDR3 protein: CASSLDLQPQETQYF
CDR3 DNA: TGTGCCAGCAGCTTAGATCTACAGCCGCAAGAGACCCAGTACTTC

clone size: -
D gene: -
J gene: TRBJ1-5
V gene: TRBV6-4
CDR3 protein: CASSALPDSNQPQHF
CDR3 DNA: TGTGCCAGCAGTGCTTTACCCGATAGCAATCAGCCCCAGCATTTT

clone size: -
D gene: TRBD2
J gene: TRBJ2-1
V gene: TRBV4-2
CDR3 protein: CASSQEPAGGPGEQFF
CDR3 DNA: TGTGCCAGCAGCCAAGAGCCAGCGGGAGGGCCGGGTGAGCAGTTCTTC

clone size: -
D gene: TRBD1
J gene: TRBJ2-7
V gene: TRBV29-1
CDR3 protein: CSVAGTENYEQYF
CDR3 DNA: TGCAGCGTTGCCGGGACAGAAAACTACGAGCAGTACTTC

clone size: -
D gene: -
J gene: TRBJ2-1
V gene: TRBV5-1
CDR3 protein: CASSLWGANEQFF
CDR3 DNA: TGCGCCAGCAGCTTATGGGGTGCAAATGAGCAGTTCTTC

clone size: once
D gene: TRBD2
J gene: TRBJ2-1
V gene: TRBV11-3
CDR3 protein: CASSLGLAAYNEQFF
CDR3 DNA: TGTGCCAGCAGCTTGGGACTAGCGGCGTACAATGAGCAGTTCTTC

clone size: -
D gene: -
J gene: TRBJ1-2
V gene: TRBV27
CDR3 protein: CASSPSAFHYGYTF
CDR3 DNA: TGTGCCAGCAGTCCCAGTGCGTTTCACTATGGCTACACCTTC

clone size: -
D gene: TRBD1
J gene: TRBJ1-2
V gene: TRBV10-3
CDR3 protein: CAISESLGTGGSYGYTF
CDR3 DNA: TGTGCCATCAGTGAGTCTTTAGGGACAGGGGGCTCGTATGGCTACACCTTC

clone size: -
D gene: TRBD2
J gene: TRBJ2-5
V gene: TRBV5-4
CDR3 protein: CASSLVLAGGWETQYF
CDR3 DNA: TGTGCCAGCAGCTTGGTACTAGCGGGGGGTTGGGAGACCCAGTACTTC

clone size: few
D gene: -
J gene: TRBJ2-1
V gene: TRBV2
CDR3 protein: CASSETGSSYNEQFF
CDR3 DNA: TGTGCCAGCAGTGAAACAGGATCCTCCTACAATGAGCAGTTCTTC

clone size: few
D gene: -
J gene: TRBJ2-1
V gene: TRBV7-9
CDR3 protein: CASSLVISSSYNEQFF
CDR3 DNA: TGTGCCAGCAGCTTAGTTATTTCGAGCTCCTACAATGAGCAGTTCTTC

clone size: -
D gene: -
J gene: TRBJ2-6
V gene: TRBV11-3
CDR3 protein: CASTRGGTAASGANVLTF
CDR3 DNA: TGTGCCAGCACCCGGGGAGGGACAGCCGCCTCTGGGGCCAACGTCCTGACTTTC

clone size: once
D gene: TRBD1
J gene: TRBJ1-2
V gene: TRBV2
CDR3 protein: CASSERGQGENYGYTF
CDR3 DNA: TGTGCCAGCAGTGAACGGGGACAGGGAGAAAACTATGGCTACACCTTC

clone size: -
D gene: -
J gene: TRBJ1-4
V gene: TRBV3-1/TRBV3-2
CDR3 protein: CASSQVGLTNEKLFF
CDR3 DNA: TGTGCCAGCAGCCAAGTGGGACTCACTAATGAAAAACTGTTTTTT

clone size: -
D gene: TRBD2
J gene: TRBJ2-5
V gene: TRBV5-1
CDR3 protein: CASSWSSGGGTQYF
CDR3 DNA: TGCGCCAGCAGCTGGTCTAGCGGGGGGGGGACCCAGTACTTC

clone size: once
D gene: -
J gene: TRBJ1-1
V gene: TRBV20-1
CDR3 protein: CSAIGSKAFF
CDR3 DNA: TGCAGTGCTATTGGTTCGAAAGCTTTCTTT

clone size: few
D gene: -
J gene: TRBJ1-2
V gene: TRBV2
CDR3 protein: CASTADPIGYTF
CDR3 DNA: TGTGCCAGCACGGCCGATCCAATAGGCTACACCTTC

clone size: -
D gene: -
J gene: TRBJ2-2
V gene: TRBV18
CDR3 protein: CASSPPYSQGSNTGELFF
CDR3 DNA: TGTGCCAGCTCACCACCGTACTCCCAGGGGTCGAACACCGGGGAGCTGTTTTTT

clone size: -
D gene: -
J gene: TRBJ1-2
V gene: TRBV9
CDR3 protein: CASSVALRGNYGYTF
CDR3 DNA: TGTGCCAGCAGCGTAGCGCTTAGGGGGAACTATGGCTACACCTTC

clone size: -
D gene: -
J gene: TRBJ1-2
V gene: TRBV6-1
CDR3 protein: CASSEIRDYTF
CDR3 DNA: TGTGCCAGCAGTGAGATCAGGGACTACACCTTC

clone size: -
D gene: -
J gene: TRBJ2-2
V gene: TRBV9
CDR3 protein: CASSVESTGRLGTGELFF
CDR3 DNA: TGTGCCAGCAGCGTAGAATCTACAGGGAGGTTGGGCACCGGGGAGCTGTTTTTT

clone size: -
D gene: TRBD1
J gene: TRBJ2-5
V gene: TRBV5-1
CDR3 protein: CASSFNPGGQETQYF
CDR3 DNA: TGCGCCAGCAGCTTCAATCCAGGGGGACAAGAGACCCAGTACTTC

clone size: -
D gene: TRBD1
J gene: TRBJ2-5
V gene: TRBV24-1
CDR3 protein: CATRQGALEETQYF
CDR3 DNA: TGTGCCACCAGACAGGGGGCGTTAGAAGAGACCCAGTACTTC